These T cell receptor beta chains were read from a single sample in a study of blood T cell repertoires in COVID-19. The data were produced by immunoSEQ multiplex PCR, yet TCRdb's version contains in-frame clones alone and is incomplete. The sample yields about 18,000 clones, roughly 89% seen once. Sequenced input: peripheral blood. All receptors come from a human donor in a cohort sampled during active COVID-19. The donor label of this sample is uncertain. Both conserved end residues are part of each CDR3. D genes are given only for firm matches. Expanded clones are given a class, and other clones once, few, many or no size at all.

NA	TRBJ1-4	TRBV12-3/TRBV12-4	once	TGTGCCAGCAGTTTCCGGGAAAAACTGTTTTTT	CASSFREKLFF
NA	TRBJ2-7	TRBV3-1/TRBV3-2	NA	TGTGCCAGCAGGGGCATTCTAGTTAAGGGGAGGTCGTTCCTCTCCGAGCAGTACTTC	CASRGILVKGRSFLSEQYF
TRBD1	TRBJ1-2	TRBV2	NA	TGTGCCAGCAGAAAAGGAGGGACAGGGGGGCACTATGGCTACACCTTC	CASRKGGTGGHYGYTF
NA	TRBJ1-5	TRBV6-6	NA	TGTGCCAGCAGACAACAGGTAGACAATCAGCCCCAGCATTTT	CASRQQVDNQPQHF
TRBD2	TRBJ2-7	TRBV10-2	NA	TGCGCCAGCTGGGGCCCGGGAGGGATCTACGAGCAGTACTTC	CASWGPGGIYEQYF
NA	TRBJ2-1	TRBV20-1	NA	TGCAGTGCTAGTGGCAGGGGTCGGCGGGAGCAGTTCTTC	CSASGRGRREQFF
NA	TRBJ2-7	TRBV27	once	TGTGCCAGCAGTCTTGGTCCCATCAGCGAGCAGTACTTC	CASSLGPISEQYF
TRBD1	TRBJ2-7	TRBV18	NA	TGTGCCAGCTCACTAGCCGGGACAGGGGGCTACGAGCAGTACTTC	CASSLAGTGGYEQYF
NA	TRBJ2-7	TRBV24-1	NA	TGTGCCACCAGTGACCCTCTGACTTACGAGCAGTACTTC	CATSDPLTYEQYF
NA	TRBJ2-1	TRBV9	medium-sized	TGTGCCAGCAGCGTAGACGGGTCCTACAATGAGCAGTTCTTC	CASSVDGSYNEQFF
TRBD1	TRBJ1-2	TRBV6-5	NA	TGTGCCAGCAGTTTGGGACAGTCCTATGGCTACACCTTC	CASSLGQSYGYTF
NA	TRBJ2-5	TRBV27	NA	TGTGCCAGCAGGGATCCAGGGAAAGAGACCCAGTACTTC	CASRDPGKETQYF
NA	TRBJ2-7	TRBV4-1	NA	TGCGCCAGCAGCCAAGATAGAGGCCGCGAGCAGTACTTC	CASSQDRGREQYF
NA	TRBJ1-1	TRBV12-3/TRBV12-4	NA	TGTGCCAGCAGTTTGTGGCAGAACACTGAAGCTTTCTTT	CASSLWQNTEAFF